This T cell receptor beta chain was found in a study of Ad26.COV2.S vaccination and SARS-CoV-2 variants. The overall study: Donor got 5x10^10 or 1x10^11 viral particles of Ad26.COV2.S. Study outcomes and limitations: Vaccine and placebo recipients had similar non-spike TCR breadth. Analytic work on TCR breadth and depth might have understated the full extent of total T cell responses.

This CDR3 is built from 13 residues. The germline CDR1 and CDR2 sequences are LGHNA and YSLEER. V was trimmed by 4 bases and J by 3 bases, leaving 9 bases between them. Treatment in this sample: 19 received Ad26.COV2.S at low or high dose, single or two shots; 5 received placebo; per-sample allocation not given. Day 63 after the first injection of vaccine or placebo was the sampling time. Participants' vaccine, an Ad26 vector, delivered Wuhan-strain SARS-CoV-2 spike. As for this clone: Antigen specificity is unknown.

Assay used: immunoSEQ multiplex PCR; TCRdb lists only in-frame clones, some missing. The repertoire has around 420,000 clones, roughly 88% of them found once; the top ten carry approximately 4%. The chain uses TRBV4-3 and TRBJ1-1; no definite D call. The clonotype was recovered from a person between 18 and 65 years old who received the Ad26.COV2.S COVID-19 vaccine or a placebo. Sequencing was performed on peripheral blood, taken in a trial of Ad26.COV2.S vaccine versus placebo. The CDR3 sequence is CASSRGFDTEAFF. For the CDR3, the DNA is TGCGCCAGCAGCCGAGGGTTTGACACTGAAGCTTTCTTT.